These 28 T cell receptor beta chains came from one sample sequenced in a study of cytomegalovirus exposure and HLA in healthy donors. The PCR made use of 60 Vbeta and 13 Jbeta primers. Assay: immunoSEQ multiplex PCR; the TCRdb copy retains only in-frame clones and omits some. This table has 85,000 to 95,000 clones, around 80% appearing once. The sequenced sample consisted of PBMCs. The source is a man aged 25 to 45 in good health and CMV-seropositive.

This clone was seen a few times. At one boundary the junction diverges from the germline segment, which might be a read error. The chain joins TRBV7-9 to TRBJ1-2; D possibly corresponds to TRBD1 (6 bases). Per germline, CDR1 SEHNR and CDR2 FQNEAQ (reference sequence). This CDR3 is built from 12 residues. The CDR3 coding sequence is TGTTCCAGCAGCTACGACAGGCATGGCTACACCTTC. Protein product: CSSSYDRHGYTF.

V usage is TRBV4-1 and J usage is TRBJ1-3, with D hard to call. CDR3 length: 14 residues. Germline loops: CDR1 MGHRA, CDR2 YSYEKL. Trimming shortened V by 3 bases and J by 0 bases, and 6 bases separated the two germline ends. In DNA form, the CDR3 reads TGCGCCAGCAGCCACCGGGGCTCTGGAAACACCATATATTTT. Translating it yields CASSHRGSGNTIYF.

The CDR3 loop reads CASSLDVAVEQYF. The CDR3 region has the DNA TGTGCCAGCAGCTTAGATGTTGCGGTTGAGCAGTACTTC. The chain is built from TRBV7-9 and TRBJ2-7, with D uncertain. Germline assignment: CDR1 SEHNR and CDR2 FQNEAQ (reference sequence). V was shortened by 1 base and J by 7 bases, with 11 bases between the two germline ends. This CDR3 has 13 residues.

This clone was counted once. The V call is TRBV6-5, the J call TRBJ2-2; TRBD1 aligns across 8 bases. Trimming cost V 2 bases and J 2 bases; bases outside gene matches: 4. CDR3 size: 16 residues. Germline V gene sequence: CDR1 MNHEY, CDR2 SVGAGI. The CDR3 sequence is CASSYRPGGNTGELFF. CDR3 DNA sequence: TGTGCCAGCAGTTACCGGCCAGGGGGCAACACCGGGGAGCTGTTTTTT.

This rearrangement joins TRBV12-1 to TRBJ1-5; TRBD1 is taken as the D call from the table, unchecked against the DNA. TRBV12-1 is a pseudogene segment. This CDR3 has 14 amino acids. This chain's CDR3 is CASSLGARDQPQHF. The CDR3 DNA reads TGTGCCAGCAGCTTGGGGGCGAGGGATCAGCCCCAGCATTTT.

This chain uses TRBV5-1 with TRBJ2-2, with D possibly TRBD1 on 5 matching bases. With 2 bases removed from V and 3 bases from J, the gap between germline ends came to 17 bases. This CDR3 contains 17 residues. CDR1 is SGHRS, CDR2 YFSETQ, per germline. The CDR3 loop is CASSFGHLKGDTGELFF. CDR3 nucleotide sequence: TGCGCCAGCAGCTTCGGACACCTCAAAGGGGACACCGGGGAGCTGTTTTTT. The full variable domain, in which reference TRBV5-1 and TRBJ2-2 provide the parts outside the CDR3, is KAGVTQTPRYLIKTRGQQVTLSCSPISGHRSVSWYQQTPGQGLQFLFEYFSETQRNKGNFPGRFSGRQFSNSRSEMNVSTLELGDSALYLCASSFGHLKGDTGELFFGEGSRLTVL.

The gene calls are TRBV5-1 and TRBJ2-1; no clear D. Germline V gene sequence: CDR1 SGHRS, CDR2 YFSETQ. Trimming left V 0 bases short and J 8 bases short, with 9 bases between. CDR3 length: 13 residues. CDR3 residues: CASSLAKHDEQFF. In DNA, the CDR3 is TGCGCCAGCAGCTTGGCCAAGCACGATGAGCAGTTCTTC.

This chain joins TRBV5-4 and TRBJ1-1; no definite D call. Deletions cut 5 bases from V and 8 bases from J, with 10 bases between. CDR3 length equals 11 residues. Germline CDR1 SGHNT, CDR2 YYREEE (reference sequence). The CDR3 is CASREQLEAFF. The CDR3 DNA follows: TGTGCCAGCAGAGAACAGCTAGAAGCTTTCTTT.

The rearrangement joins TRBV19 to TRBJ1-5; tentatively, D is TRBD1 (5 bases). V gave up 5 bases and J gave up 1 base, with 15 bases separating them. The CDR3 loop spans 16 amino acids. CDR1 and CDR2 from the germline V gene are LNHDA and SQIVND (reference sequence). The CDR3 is CASSAAGTRSNQPQHF. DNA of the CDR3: TGTGCCAGTAGTGCTGCCGGGACTCGCAGCAATCAGCCCCAGCATTTT.

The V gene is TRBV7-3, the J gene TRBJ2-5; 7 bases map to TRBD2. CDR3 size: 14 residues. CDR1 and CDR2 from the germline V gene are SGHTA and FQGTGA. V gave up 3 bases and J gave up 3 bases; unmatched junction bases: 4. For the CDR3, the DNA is TGTGCCAGCAGCTTTGGGAGGGCCAAAGAGACCCAGTACTTC. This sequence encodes CASSFGRAKETQYF.

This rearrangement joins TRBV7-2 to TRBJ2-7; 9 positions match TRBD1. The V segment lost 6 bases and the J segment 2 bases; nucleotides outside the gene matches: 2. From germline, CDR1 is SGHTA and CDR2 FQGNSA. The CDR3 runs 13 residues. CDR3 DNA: TGTGCCAGCAGGGGACAGGGAACCTACGAGCAGTACTTC. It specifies CASRGQGTYEQYF.

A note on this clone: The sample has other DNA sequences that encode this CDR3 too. CDR3 in DNA: TGTGCCAGCAGCTTACAGAGCACAGATACGCAGTATTTT. Translation gives CASSLQSTDTQYF. This chain connects TRBV7-3 to TRBJ2-3; D is unresolved. Germline V lookup: CDR1 SGHTA, CDR2 FQGTGA. V shed 2 bases and J shed 0 bases, with 3 bases lying between them. The CDR3 loop spans 13 amino acids. Looking up the rest from reference TRBV7-3 and TRBJ2-3 gives the full variable domain: GAGVSQTPSNKVTEKGKYVELRCDPISGHTALYWYRQSLGQGPEFLIYFQGTGAADDSGLPNDRFFAVRPEGSVSTLKIQRTERGDSAVYLCASSLQSTDTQYFGPGTRLTVL.

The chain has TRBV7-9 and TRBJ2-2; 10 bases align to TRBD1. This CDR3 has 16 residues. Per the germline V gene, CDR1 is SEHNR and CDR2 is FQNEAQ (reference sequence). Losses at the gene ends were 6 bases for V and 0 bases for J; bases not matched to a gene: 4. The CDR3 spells CASRTGTGANTGELFF. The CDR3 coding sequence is TGTGCCAGCAGAACCGGGACAGGGGCGAACACCGGGGAGCTGTTTTTT. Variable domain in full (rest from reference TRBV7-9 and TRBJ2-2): DTGVSQNPRHKITKRGQNVTFRCDPISEHNRLYWYRQTLGQGPEFLTYFQNEAQLEKSRLLSDRFSAERPKGSFSTLEIQRTEQGDSAMYLCASRTGTGANTGELFFGEGSRLTVL.

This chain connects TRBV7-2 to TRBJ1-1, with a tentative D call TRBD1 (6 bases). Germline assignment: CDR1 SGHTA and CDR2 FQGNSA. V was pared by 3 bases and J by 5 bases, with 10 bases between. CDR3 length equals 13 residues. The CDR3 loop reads CASSFRGGTEAFF. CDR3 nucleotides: TGTGCCAGCAGCTTCAGGGGAGGGACTGAAGCTTTCTTT.

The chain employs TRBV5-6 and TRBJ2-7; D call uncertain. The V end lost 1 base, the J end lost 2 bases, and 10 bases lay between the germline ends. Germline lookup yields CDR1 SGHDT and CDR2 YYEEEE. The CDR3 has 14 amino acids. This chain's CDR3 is CASSLTPPTYEQYF. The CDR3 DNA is TGTGCCAGCAGCTTGACACCCCCGACCTACGAGCAGTACTTC.

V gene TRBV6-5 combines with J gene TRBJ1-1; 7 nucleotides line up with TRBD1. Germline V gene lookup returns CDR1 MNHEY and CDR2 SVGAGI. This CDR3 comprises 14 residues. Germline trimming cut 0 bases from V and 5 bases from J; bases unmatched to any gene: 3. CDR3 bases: TGTGCCAGCAGTTACTCGACAGGGAAGACTGAAGCTTTCTTT. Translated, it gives CASSYSTGKTEAFF.

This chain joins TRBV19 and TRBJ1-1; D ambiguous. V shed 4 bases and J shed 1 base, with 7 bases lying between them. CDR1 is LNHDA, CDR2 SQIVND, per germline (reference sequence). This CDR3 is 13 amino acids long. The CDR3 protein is CASSRTANTEAFF. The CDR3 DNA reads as TGTGCCAGTAGTAGAACAGCGAACACTGAAGCTTTCTTT.

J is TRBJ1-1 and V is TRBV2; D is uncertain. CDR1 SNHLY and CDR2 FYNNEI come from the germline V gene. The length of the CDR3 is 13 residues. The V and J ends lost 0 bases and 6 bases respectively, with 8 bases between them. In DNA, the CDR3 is TGTGCCAGCAGTGAAGCGGCAAGATCTGAAGCTTTCTTT. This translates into CASSEAARSEAFF.

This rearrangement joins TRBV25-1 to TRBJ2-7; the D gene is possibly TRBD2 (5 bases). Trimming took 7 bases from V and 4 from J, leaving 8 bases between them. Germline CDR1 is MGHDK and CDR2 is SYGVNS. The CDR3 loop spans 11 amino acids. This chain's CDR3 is CASMGSYEQYF. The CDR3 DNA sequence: TGTGCCAGCATGGGGAGTTACGAGCAGTACTTC.

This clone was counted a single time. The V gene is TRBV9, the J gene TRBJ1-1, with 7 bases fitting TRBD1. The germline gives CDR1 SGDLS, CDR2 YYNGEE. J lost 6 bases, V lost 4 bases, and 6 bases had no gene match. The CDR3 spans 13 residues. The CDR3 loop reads CASSLQGKPEAFF. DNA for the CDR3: TGTGCCAGCAGCTTACAGGGGAAGCCTGAAGCTTTCTTT.

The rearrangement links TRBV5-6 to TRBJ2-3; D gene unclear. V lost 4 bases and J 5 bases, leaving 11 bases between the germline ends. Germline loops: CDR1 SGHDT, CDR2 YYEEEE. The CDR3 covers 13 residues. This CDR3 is CASSLRSGDTQYF. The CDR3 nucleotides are TGTGCCAGCAGCCTAAGATCAGGAGATACGCAGTATTTT.

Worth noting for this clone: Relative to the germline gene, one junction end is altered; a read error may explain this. CDR3 sequence reads: CSSILPWEKRVQPQHF. As DNA, the CDR3 is TGTTCCAGCATTCTTCCGTGGGAGAAACGAGTTCAGCCCCAGCATTTT. V and J are TRBV7-9 and TRBJ1-5; D is unclear. CDR1 is SEHNR and CDR2 is FQNEAQ in the germline V gene (reference sequence). This CDR3 is built from 16 residues.

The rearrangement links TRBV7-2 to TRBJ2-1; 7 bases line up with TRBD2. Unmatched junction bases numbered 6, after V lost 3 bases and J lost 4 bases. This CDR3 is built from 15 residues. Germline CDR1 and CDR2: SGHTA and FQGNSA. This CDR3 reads CASSFAPSGYNEQFF. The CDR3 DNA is TGTGCCAGCAGCTTTGCCCCTAGCGGTTACAATGAGCAGTTCTTC.

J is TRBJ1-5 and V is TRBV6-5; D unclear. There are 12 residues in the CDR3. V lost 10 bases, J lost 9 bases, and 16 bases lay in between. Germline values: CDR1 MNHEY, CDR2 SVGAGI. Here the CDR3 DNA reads TGTGCCACCCGCGGCCCCTCGGGGCCCCAGCATTTT. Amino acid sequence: CATRGPSGPQHF.

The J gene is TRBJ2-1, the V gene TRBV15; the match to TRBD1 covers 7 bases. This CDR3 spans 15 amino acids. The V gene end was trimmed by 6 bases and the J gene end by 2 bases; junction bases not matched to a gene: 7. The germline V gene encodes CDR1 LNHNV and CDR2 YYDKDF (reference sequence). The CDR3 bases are TGTGCCACCAGAACTTTACAGGGGACCTACAATGAGCAGTTCTTC. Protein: CATRTLQGTYNEQFF.

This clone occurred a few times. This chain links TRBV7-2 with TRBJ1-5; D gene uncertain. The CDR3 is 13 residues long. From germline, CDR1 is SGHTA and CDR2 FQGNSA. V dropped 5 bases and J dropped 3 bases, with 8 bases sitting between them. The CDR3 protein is CASSEWHNQPQHF. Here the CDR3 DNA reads TGTGCCAGCAGCGAATGGCACAATCAGCCCCAGCATTTT.

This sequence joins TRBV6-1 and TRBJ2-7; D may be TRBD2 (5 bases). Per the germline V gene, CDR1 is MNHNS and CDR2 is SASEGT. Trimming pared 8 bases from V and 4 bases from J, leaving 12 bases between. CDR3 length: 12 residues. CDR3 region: CASEREPYEQYF. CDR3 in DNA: TGTGCCAGCGAGAGGGAGCCGTACGAGCAGTACTTC.

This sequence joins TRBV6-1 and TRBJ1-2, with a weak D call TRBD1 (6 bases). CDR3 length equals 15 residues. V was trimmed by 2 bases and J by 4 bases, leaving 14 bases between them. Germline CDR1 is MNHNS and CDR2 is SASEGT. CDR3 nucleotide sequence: TGTGCCAGCAGTGAACACCCCGACAGGTTCTATGGCTACACCTTC. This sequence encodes CASSEHPDRFYGYTF.